The present entry profiles one TCR beta chain with its context. This receptor's antigen is unknown. There are no base qualities to consult, and no much larger clone falls within one base. The roughly 42 donors, aged about 6 to 95 years, were systemically healthy Caucasian individuals from Russia. Each donor gave roughly 9 milliliters of peripheral blood, drawn into EDTA-treated Vacutainer tubes. PBMCs were isolated by Ficoll-Paque density-gradient centrifugation, with at least 6 million obtained per sample. Trizol reagent was used to extract total RNA from PBMCs, with at least 5 micrograms per sample. Naive CD45RAhigh/CD27high T cell percentages were measured by flow cytometry on a PBMC aliquot from every donor. Trimming at the junction amounts to 2 bases on V and 6 bases on J, and the germline ends lie 10 bases apart. The CDR3 covers 14 residues, taking in both the cysteine and the phenylalanine. The only DNA kept is the CDR3, 42 bases in frame from the first base. Looking up the germline V gene yields CDR1 SGHVS and CDR2 FNYEAQ.

The data derive from a study of blood T cells in healthy people across ages (dated by TCRdb to about 2015). In the study overall: In model experiments, template switching captured roughly one uniquely barcoded TCR beta cDNA molecule for every two T cells. To avoid experimental bias, donors of different ages were distributed randomly across sequencing lanes. The study analyzed two additional independent replicas of 1 million unique cDNA reads from the same blood draw for two donors, one aged 18 to 30 and one aged 80 or older. The study measured age-related changes in TCR beta repertoire diversity using deep sequencing normalized with unique cDNA molecular identifiers. Donors were grouped into four age groups: young (average approximately 15 years), middle-aged (around 39), aged (about 60) and long-lived (around 80). What the authors observed across the whole study: Observed TCR beta diversity per million T cells fell roughly linearly with age, and a significant reduction was already apparent by age approximately 41. The CMV infection status of donors was not known, potentially confounding age-related changes in expanded clonotypes. Compared with the aged group, the long-lived group had more naive CD4+ T cells, fewer expanded clones and increased TCR diversity, suggesting age selection. Conclusive comparison of naive and antigen-experienced compartments was prevented by the profiling of bulk unsorted PBMCs. Estimates of total diversity based on one million sequenced T cells were considered lower bounds and underestimates. Observed TCR beta diversity correlated strongly with the percentage of naive T cells measured by flow cytometry.

Library creation used 5' RACE. Reads for this sample came from an Illumina HiSeq 2500. A second PCR of about 6 to 11 cycles was performed with a sample-barcoded 5' primer and a J-beta primer mix. A unique molecular identifier was introduced onto each TCR beta cDNA molecule by a template-switch 5' adaptor carrying 12 random nucleotides. At least 2.5 million CDR3-containing paired-end reads were obtained from each sample. First-strand cDNA was synthesized from all RNA with the Mint cDNA synthesis kit, primed by a TRBC-specific oligonucleotide. Following uracil-DNA glycosylase treatment, all cDNA underwent a first 18-cycle PCR with the universal primers M1SS and BC2_uni_R. In the original analysis: Each sample was normalized by randomly selecting 1 million high-quality reads, each carrying a distinct molecular identifier. Instead of being binned into consensus sequences, reads with shared molecular identifiers were discarded. MiTCR, with a Q25 quality threshold and the strictest error-elimination algorithm, was used for CDR3 identification, clonotype clustering and error correction. Lower-bound total TCR beta diversity was estimated with a nonparametric unseen species model using Euler transformation. TCRdb reran the public reads through fastp at Q25 and MiXCR, keeping productive beta chains. For every CDR3 protein sequence, its rows merge into one entry that carries the most common genes and DNA. TCRdb, not the original authors, processed these V and J calls. Within this sample are hundreds of thousands of distinct CDR3 sequences, with about 48% of them counted one time only. Roughly 13% of the sample comes from the top ten.

The chain uses TRBV7-6 and TRBJ2-2; the D gene lacks a confident call. The receptor was isolated from a man between 25 and 39 years old in good health. The specimen was blood. The DNA reads TGTGCCAGCAGCTTACCCGCGAGCTCCGGGGAGCTGTTTTTT. Protein translation: CASSLPASSGELFF. Here the CDR3 is joined to the reference TRBV7-6 and TRBJ2-2 genes, and the full variable domain is: GAGVSQSPRYKVTKRGQDVALRCDPISGHVSLYWYRQALGQGPEFLTYFNYEAQQDKSGLPNDRFSAERPEGSISTLTIQRTEQRDSAMYRCASSLPASSGELFFGEGSRLTVL.